The rows below give T cell receptor beta chains drawn from one sample of a study of cytomegalovirus exposure and HLA in healthy donors. Sequencing was performed with immunoSEQ multiplex PCR; in TCRdb, only in-frame clones are kept and a portion is missing. This sample yields approximately 90,000 clones, of which about 80% are seen a single time; approximately 1.5% belongs to the top ten. Specimen: PBMCs. All receptors derive from a male donor in good health and CMV-seronegative. CDR3s include the opening cysteine and the closing phenylalanine or tryptophan. A D gene is named only where the DNA matches it firmly. Rows give clone size only sometimes, using once, few, many, or a class for an expanded clone.

V	D	J	size	DNA	CDR3
TRBV7-9	TRBD2	TRBJ2-2	.	TGTGCCAGCAGCTTAGTTCCCCTAGCGGGGGGAAGCGGGGAGCTGTTTTTT	CASSLVPLAGGSGELFF
TRBV7-2	TRBD2	TRBJ2-1	.	TGTGCCAGCAGCTTCCAGGGCGGGGGGGCCTACAATGAGCAGTTCTTC	CASSFQGGGAYNEQFF
TRBV6-5	.	TRBJ2-7	.	TGTGCCAGCAGGCACAGGGACTCCTACGAGCAGTACTTC	CASRHRDSYEQYF
TRBV28	TRBD1	TRBJ1-2	.	TGTGCCAGCAGTTCTAGCCCGGGACAGTTGAACTATGGCTACACCTTC	CASSSSPGQLNYGYTF
TRBV4-3	.	TRBJ2-2	.	TGCGCCAGCAGCCAAGAGAGGAGTTTTACCGGGGAGCTGTTTTTT	CASSQERSFTGELFF
TRBV4-3	TRBD2	TRBJ2-1	.	TGCGCCAGCAGCCAAGATCAGTTAGCGGGAGCCGGTGAGCAGTTCTTC	CASSQDQLAGAGEQFF
TRBV28	TRBD1	TRBJ1-5	.	TGTGCCAGCAGCGCCCTTTCAGGGGGCCGCAATCAGCCCCAGCATTTT	CASSALSGGRNQPQHF
TRBV28	TRBD1	TRBJ2-7	.	TGTGCCAGCAGTTCCTCCCTAGGACAGGGATCCTACGAGCAGTACTTC	CASSSSLGQGSYEQYF
TRBV7-3	.	TRBJ2-2	once	TGTGCCAGCAGGGCGGGCATGAACACCGGGGAGCTGTTTTTT	CASRAGMNTGELFF
TRBV7-9	TRBD1	TRBJ1-1	.	TGTGCCAGCAGCTTATTCGCGGGGGACAGGGGGACCGACCCGGAAGCTTTCTTT	CASSLFAGDRGTDPEAFF
TRBV4-3	.	TRBJ1-1	few	TGCGCCAGCAGCCAAGGGGCCCCAATGAACACTGAAGCTTTCTTT	CASSQGAPMNTEAFF
TRBV28	TRBD1	TRBJ2-6	.	TGTGCCAGCAGTGCCAACCCGGGACAGCGAACTGGGGCCAACGTCCTGACTTTC	CASSANPGQRTGANVLTF
TRBV6-1	TRBD1	TRBJ1-3	medium-sized	TGTGCCAGCAGTGAACAGACAGGGTTAAACACCATATATTTT	CASSEQTGLNTIYF
TRBV18	.	TRBJ1-6	.	TGTGCCAGCTCACCTCAGGGTGGGGCCCTCCACTTT	CASSPQGGALHF
TRBV6-5	.	TRBJ1-1	.	TGTGCCAGCAGTACGGTGAACACTGAAGCTTTCTTT	CASSTVNTEAFF
TRBV6-5	.	TRBJ1-5	.	TGTGCCAGCACCCTCTCGAGCAATCAGCCCCAGCATTTT	CASTLSSNQPQHF
TRBV11-2	.	TRBJ1-1	.	TGTGCCAGCAGCTTAGTGGGCAGGCGAAACACTGAAGCTTTCTTT	CASSLVGRRNTEAFF
TRBV4-3	.	TRBJ2-7	.	TGCGCCAGCAGCCAAGTGTGGGGGCGGGAGCAGTACTTC	CASSQVWGREQYF
TRBV4-3	.	TRBJ1-2	.	TGCGCCAGCAGCCAAGCAGGCAGGGGTGTACGCTACACCTTC	CASSQAGRGVRYTF
TRBV7-2	.	TRBJ2-7	.	TGTGCCAGCAGCTTAACATCGTCCTCCGGGAGCGAGCAGTACTTC	CASSLTSSSGSEQYF
TRBV2	.	TRBJ1-1	.	TGTGCCAGCATTCCAAAGGGCCGCTTCAGGGTGAACACTGAAGCTTTCTTT	CASIPKGRFRVNTEAFF
TRBV5-8	.	TRBJ2-3	.	TGTGCCAGCAGCTTCCAGGGATTCACAGATACGCAGTATTTT	CASSFQGFTDTQYF
TRBV6-5	.	TRBJ1-2	.	TGTGCCAGCAGTTACCGACAGCTTAATAACTATGGCTACACCTTC	CASSYRQLNNYGYTF
TRBV7-9	.	TRBJ1-1	.	TGTGCCAGCAGCTTAGCGAGTGGGTCGGGCACTGAAGCTTTCTTT	CASSLASGSGTEAFF
TRBV28	.	TRBJ1-2	few	TGTGCCAGCAGTGTGGGGAGGGATGGCTACACCTTC	CASSVGRDGYTF
TRBV19	TRBD1	TRBJ1-5	.	TGTGCCAGTAGTCCTAGGGTTCGGACAGGGGGCAATCAGCCCCAGCATTTT	CASSPRVRTGGNQPQHF
TRBV5-1	.	TRBJ2-1	.	TGCGCCAGCAGCTTCGGGGGAATTTACAATGAGCAGTTCTTC	CASSFGGIYNEQFF
TRBV19	.	TRBJ1-2	.	TGTGCCAGTAGTATAACAGGGAACTATGGCTACACCTTC	CASSITGNYGYTF
TRBV19	TRBD1	TRBJ1-3	.	TGTGCCAGTACGCTGCAGGGGGCACGATCTGGAAACACCATATATTTT	CASTLQGARSGNTIYF
TRBV21-1	.	TRBJ2-7	few	TGTGCCAGCAGCGAAAAACCAACCCCGGGACAGGGCCCCCACGAGCAGTACTTC	CASSEKPTPGQGPHEQYF
TRBV6-1	TRBD1	TRBJ2-7	once	TGTGCCAGCGGGGGGGACAGGGGGGGCGAGCAGTACTTC	CASGGDRGGEQYF
TRBV11-3	.	TRBJ1-4	.	TGTGCCAGCAGCTTAGCTCCTAATGAAAAACTGTTTTTT	CASSLAPNEKLFF
TRBV30	TRBD1	TRBJ1-4	few	TGTGCCTGGAGTCCGCAGACAGGGTTAAGTGAAAAACTGTTTTTT	CAWSPQTGLSEKLFF
TRBV10-3	.	TRBJ1-1	.	TGTGCCATCAGGGGGGGGGCGCCTGAAGCTTTCTTT	CAIRGGAPEAFF
TRBV4-1	TRBD1	TRBJ1-1	.	TGCGCCAGCAGCCCCCGGACAAACAGGGGACCTTTCTTT	CASSPRTNRGPFF
TRBV4-3	.	TRBJ1-2	few	TGCGCCAGCAGCCAAGAATTCGTCGCGGAGACCTATGGCTACACCTTC	CASSQEFVAETYGYTF
TRBV6-5	.	TRBJ1-3	.	TGTGCCAGCAGTTACTCGCCCGCGGCCTCTGGAAACACCATATATTTT	CASSYSPAASGNTIYF
TRBV9	TRBD1	TRBJ1-1	.	TGTGCCAGCAGCGTAGTCCGGGCCGGGACAGGGAACACTGAAGCTTTCTTT	CASSVVRAGTGNTEAFF
TRBV2	TRBD1	TRBJ1-5	.	TGTGCCAGCAGCGGGGACAGGGGACAGCCCCAGCATTTT	CASSGDRGQPQHF
TRBV19	.	TRBJ2-1	.	TGTGCCACCGCCCAGGGTAGCAATGAGCAGTTCTTC	CATAQGSNEQFF
TRBV7-9	TRBD1	TRBJ2-1	once	TGTGCCAGCAGCACCAGACAGGGTTTTGAGCAATTCTTC	CASSTRQGFEQFF
TRBV5-5	.	TRBJ1-2	.	TGTGCCAGCAGCTCCTCCCCGCGACGGGATGACTATGGCTACACCTTC	CASSSSPRRDDYGYTF
TRBV5-4	.	TRBJ2-5	few	TGTGCCAGCAGCCTCGAGGGGGGGGCCAAAGAGACCCAGTACTTC	CASSLEGGAKETQYF
TRBV7-3	.	TRBJ2-2	.	TGTGCCAGCAGCTTACGCCAGGTGGCGAACACCGGGGAGCTGTTTTTT	CASSLRQVANTGELFF
TRBV9	.	TRBJ2-4	.	TGTGCCAGCAGCGTAGAGGGCCAGGGGGGCAGTCAGTACTTC	CASSVEGQGGSQYF
TRBV5-5	.	TRBJ2-7	.	TGTGCCAGCAGCCTATCCTGGGAGCAGTACTTC	CASSLSWEQYF
TRBV9	TRBD1	TRBJ1-5	.	TGTGCCAGCAGCCCCGGGACAGGGGGCAGATATCAGCCCCAGCATTTT	CASSPGTGGRYQPQHF